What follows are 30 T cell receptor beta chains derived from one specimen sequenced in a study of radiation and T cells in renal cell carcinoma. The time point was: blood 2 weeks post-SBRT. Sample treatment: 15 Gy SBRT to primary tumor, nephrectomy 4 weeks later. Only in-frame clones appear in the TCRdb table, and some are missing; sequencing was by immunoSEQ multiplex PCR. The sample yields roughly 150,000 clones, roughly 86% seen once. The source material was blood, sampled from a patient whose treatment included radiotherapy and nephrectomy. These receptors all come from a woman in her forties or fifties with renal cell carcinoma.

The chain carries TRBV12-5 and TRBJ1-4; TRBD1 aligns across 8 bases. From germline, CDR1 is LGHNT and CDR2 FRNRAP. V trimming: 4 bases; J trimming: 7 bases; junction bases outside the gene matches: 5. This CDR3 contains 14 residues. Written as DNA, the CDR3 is TGTGCTAGTGGTTGGACAGGGTGGGCTGAAAAACTGTTTTTT. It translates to CASGWTGWAEKLFF. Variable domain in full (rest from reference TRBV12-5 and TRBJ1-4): DARVTQTPRHKVTEMGQEVTMRCQPILGHNTVFWYRQTMMQGLELLAYFRNRAPLDDSGMPKDRFSAEMPDATLATLKIQPSEPRDSAVYFCASGWTGWAEKLFFGSGTQLSVL.

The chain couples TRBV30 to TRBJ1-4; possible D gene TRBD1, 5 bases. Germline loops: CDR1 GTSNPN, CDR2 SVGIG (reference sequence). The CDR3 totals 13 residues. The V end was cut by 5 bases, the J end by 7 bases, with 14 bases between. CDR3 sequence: CAWVGRGPEKLFF. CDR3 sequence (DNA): TGTGCCTGGGTGGGACGGGGACCTGAAAAACTGTTTTTT.

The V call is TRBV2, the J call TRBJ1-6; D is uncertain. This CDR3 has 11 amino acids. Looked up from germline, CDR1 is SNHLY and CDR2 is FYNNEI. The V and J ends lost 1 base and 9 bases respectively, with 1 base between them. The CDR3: CASSEVSPLHF. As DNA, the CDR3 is TGTGCCAGCAGTGAAGTTTCACCCCTCCACTTT.

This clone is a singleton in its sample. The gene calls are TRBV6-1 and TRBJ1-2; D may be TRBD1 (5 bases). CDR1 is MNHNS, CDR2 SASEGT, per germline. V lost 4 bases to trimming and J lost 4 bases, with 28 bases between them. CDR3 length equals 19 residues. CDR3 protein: CASSGFGLGHEGIGYGYTF. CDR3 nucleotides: TGTGCCAGCAGTGGCTTTGGCCTAGGACACGAAGGTATTGGCTATGGCTACACCTTC.

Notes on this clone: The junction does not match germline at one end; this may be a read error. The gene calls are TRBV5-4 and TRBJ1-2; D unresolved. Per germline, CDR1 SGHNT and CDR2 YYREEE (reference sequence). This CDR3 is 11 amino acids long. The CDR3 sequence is CANSLLYGYTF. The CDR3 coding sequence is TGTGCCAACAGCCTACTCTATGGCTACACCTTC.

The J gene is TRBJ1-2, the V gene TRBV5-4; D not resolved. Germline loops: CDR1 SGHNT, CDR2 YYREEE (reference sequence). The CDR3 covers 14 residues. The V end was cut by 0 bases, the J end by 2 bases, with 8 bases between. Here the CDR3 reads CASSLGQRNYGYTF. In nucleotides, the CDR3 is TGTGCCAGCAGCTTGGGGCAGAGAAACTATGGCTACACCTTC. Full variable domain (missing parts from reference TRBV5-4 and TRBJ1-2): ETGVTQSPTHLIKTRGQQVTLRCSSQSGHNTVSWYQQALGQGPQFIFQYYREEENGRGNFPPRFSGLQFPNYSSELNVNALELDDSALYLCASSLGQRNYGYTFGSGTRLTVV.

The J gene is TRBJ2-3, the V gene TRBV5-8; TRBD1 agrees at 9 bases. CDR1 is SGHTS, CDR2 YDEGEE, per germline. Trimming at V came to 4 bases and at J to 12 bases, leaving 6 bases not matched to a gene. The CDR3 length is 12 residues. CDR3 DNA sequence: TGTGCCAGCAGCGGCCTGGGACAGGGCCAGTATTTT. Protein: CASSGLGQGQYF.

The CDR3 DNA sequence: TGTGCCAGCAGCGTCATACAGGGTTTAGACCCCTATGGCTACACCTTC. It translates to CASSVIQGLDPYGYTF. The rearrangement uses TRBV7-8 and TRBJ1-2; D is perhaps TRBD1 (6 bases). The CDR3 has 16 residues. Trimming shortened V by 5 bases and J by 4 bases, and 20 bases separated the two germline ends. The germline CDR1 and CDR2 sequences are SGHVS and FQNEAQ.

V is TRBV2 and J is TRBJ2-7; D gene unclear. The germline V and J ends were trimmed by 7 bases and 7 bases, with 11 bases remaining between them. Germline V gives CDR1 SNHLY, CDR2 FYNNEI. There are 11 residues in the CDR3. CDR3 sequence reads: CASNLLEEQYF. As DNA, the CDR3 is TGTGCCAGCAATCTTCTTGAGGAGCAGTACTTC.

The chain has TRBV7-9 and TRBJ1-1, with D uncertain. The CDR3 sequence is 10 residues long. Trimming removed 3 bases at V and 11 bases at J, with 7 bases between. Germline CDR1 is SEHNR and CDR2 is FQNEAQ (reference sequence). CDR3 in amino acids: CASSLNMAFF. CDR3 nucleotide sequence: TGTGCCAGCAGCTTGAATATGGCTTTCTTT. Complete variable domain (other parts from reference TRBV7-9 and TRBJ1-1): DTGVSQNPRHKITKRGQNVTFRCDPISEHNRLYWYRQTLGQGPEFLTYFQNEAQLEKSRLLSDRFSAERPKGSFSTLEIQRTEQGDSAMYLCASSLNMAFFGQGTRLTVV.

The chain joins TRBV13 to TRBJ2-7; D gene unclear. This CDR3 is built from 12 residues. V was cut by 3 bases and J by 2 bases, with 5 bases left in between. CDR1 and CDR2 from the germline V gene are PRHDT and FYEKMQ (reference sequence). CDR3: CASSFSAYEQYF. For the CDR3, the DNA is TGTGCCAGCAGCTTCTCCGCCTACGAGCAGTACTTC.

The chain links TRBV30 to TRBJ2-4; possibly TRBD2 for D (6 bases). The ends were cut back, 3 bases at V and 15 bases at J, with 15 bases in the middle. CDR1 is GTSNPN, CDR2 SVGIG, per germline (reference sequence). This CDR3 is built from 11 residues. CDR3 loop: CAWSELGEAYF. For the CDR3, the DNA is TGTGCCTGGAGCGAACTGGGGGAGGCGTACTTC.

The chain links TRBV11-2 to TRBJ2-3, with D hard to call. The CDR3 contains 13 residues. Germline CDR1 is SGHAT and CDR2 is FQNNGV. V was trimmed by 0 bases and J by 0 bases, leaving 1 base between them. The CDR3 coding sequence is TGTGCCAGCAGCTTAGAGAGCACAGATACGCAGTATTTT. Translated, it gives CASSLESTDTQYF.

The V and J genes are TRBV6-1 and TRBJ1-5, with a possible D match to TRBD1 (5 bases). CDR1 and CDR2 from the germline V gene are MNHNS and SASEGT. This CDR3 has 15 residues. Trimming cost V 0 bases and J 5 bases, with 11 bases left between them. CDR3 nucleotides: TGTGCCAGCAGTGAAGCGGCAGGGTTCGATCAGCCCCAGCATTTT. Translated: CASSEAAGFDQPQHF.

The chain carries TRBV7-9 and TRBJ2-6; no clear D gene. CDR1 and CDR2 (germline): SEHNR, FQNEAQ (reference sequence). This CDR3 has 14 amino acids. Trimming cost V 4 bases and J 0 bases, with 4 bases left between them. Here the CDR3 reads CASSSRSGANVLTF. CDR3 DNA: TGTGCCAGCAGCTCCCGCTCTGGGGCCAACGTCCTGACTTTC.

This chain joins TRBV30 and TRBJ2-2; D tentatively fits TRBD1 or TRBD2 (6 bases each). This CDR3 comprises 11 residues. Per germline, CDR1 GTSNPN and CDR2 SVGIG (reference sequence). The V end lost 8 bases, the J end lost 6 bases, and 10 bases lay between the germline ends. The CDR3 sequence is CAGGPAGELFF. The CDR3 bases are TGTGCCGGGGGGCCGGCCGGGGAGCTGTTTTTT.

The CDR3 loop reads CASGGGVSYEQYF. The CDR3 DNA reads as TGTGCCTCAGGAGGGGGAGTGTCCTACGAGCAGTACTTC. The rearrangement joins TRBV19 to TRBJ2-7; D might be TRBD1 or TRBD2, each matching 6 bases. V lost 11 bases and J 1 base, leaving 15 bases between the germline ends. CDR3 size: 13 residues. CDR1 and CDR2 from the germline V gene are LNHDA and SQIVND (reference sequence).

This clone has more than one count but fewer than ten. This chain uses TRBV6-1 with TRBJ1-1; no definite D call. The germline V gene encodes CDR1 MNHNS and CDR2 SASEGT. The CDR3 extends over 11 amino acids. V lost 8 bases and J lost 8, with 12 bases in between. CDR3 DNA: TGTGCCAGCCTATTAACAGCGGAAGCTTTCTTT. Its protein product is CASLLTAEAFF.

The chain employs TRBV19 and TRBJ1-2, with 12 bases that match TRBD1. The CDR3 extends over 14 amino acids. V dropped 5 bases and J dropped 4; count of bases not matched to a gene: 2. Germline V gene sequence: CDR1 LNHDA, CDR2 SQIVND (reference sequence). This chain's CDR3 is CASSRDRGLYGYTF. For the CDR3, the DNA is TGTGCCAGTAGTCGGGACAGGGGGCTCTATGGCTACACCTTC. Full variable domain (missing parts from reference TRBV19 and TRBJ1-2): DGGITQSPKYLFRKEGQNVTLSCEQNLNHDAMYWYRQDPGQGLRLIYYSQIVNDFQKGDIAEGYSVSREKKESFPLTVTSAQKNPTAFYLCASSRDRGLYGYTFGSGTRLTVV.

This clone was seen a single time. The CDR3 nucleotides are TGTGCCAGCAGCTTAGCCCCAGCCGAGGGCACAGATACGCAGTATTTT. Protein product: CASSLAPAEGTDTQYF. The chain employs TRBV7-2 and TRBJ2-3; D unclear. The germline V gene has CDR1 SGHTA and CDR2 FQGNSA. The CDR3 has 16 amino acids. Trimming left V 0 bases short and J 1 base short, with 11 bases between.

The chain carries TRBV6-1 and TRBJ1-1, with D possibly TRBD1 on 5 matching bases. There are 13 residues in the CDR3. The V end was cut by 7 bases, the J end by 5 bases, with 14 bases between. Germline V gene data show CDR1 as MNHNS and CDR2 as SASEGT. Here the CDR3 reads CASTRDAVTEAFF. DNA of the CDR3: TGTGCCAGCACTAGGGACGCGGTGACTGAAGCTTTCTTT.

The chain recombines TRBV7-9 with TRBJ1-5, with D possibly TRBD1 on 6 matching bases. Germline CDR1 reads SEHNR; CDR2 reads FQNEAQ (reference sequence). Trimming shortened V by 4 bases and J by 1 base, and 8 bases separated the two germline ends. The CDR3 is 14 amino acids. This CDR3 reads CASSSDRSNQPQHF. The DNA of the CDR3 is TGTGCCAGCAGCTCGGACAGAAGCAATCAGCCCCAGCATTTT.

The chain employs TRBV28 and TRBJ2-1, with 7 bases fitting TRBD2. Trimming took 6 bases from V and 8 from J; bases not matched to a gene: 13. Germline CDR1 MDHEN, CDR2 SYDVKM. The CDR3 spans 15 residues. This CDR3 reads CASRRGIGAGDEQFF. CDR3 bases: TGTGCCAGCAGACGAGGGATTGGGGCGGGGGATGAGCAGTTCTTC.

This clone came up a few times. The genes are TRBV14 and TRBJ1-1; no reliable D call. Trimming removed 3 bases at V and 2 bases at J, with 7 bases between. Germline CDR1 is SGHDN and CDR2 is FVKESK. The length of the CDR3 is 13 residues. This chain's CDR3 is CASSQVQNTEAFF. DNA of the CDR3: TGTGCCAGCAGCCAGGTTCAAAACACTGAAGCTTTCTTT.

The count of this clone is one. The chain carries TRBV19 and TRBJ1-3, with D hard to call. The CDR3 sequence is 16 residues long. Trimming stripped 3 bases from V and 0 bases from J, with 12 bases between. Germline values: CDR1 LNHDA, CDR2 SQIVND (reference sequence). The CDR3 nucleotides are TGTGCCAGTAGTATTGTCGACGGCGACTCTGGAAACACCATATATTTT. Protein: CASSIVDGDSGNTIYF.

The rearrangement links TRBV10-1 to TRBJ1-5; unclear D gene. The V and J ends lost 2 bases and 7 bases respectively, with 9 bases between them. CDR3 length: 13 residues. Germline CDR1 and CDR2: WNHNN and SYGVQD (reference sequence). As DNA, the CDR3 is TGCGCCAGCAGTGAGCGTTCCGGCCAGCCCCAGCATTTT. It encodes CASSERSGQPQHF.

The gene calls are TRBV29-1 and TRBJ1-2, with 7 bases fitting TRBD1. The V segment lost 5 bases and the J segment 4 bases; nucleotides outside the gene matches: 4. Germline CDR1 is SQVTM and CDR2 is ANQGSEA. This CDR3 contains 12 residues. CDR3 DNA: TGCAGCGTTCGACAGGGAATCTATGGCTACACCTTC. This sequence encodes CSVRQGIYGYTF.

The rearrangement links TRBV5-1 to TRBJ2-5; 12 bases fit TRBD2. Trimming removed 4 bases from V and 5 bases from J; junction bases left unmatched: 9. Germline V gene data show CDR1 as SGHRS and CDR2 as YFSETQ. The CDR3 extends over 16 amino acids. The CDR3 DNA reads TGCGCCAGCAGCCCGAGGGGACTAGCGGGTAGGGAGACCCAGTACTTC. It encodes CASSPRGLAGRETQYF.

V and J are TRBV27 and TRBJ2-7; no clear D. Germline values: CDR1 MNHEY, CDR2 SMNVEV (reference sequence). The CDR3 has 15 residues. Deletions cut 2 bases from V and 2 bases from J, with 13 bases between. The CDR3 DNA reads TGTGCCAGCAGTTTAACTTTCGACAACACCTACGAGCAGTACTTC. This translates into CASSLTFDNTYEQYF.

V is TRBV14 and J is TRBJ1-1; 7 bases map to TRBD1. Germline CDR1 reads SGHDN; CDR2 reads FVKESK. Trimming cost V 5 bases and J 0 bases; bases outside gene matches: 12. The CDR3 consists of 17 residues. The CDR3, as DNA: TGTGCCAGCAGCAAGCCCCCCCGGACAGGCATGAACACTGAAGCTTTCTTT. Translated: CASSKPPRTGMNTEAFF.